Sequencing of this T cell receptor (beta chain) was carried out in a study of shared clonotypes between healthy human individuals. The study's findings and limits: Compared with clonotypes that all four donors shared, non-shared clonotypes had lower generation probabilities.

The healthy adult donors were HIV-negative and reported no recent acute infections or vaccinations. CD4+ cells were split into CD45RA+ naive and CD45RA-negative memory subsets. Some clones are missing from TCRdb's copy, which holds only in-frame ones; the method was immunoSEQ multiplex PCR. The table lists millions of clones, 85% to 95% of them singletons. This clone was counted a single time. Its cognate antigen is unknown. Trimming at V came to 4 bases and at J to 8 bases, leaving 10 bases not matched to a gene. Germline loops: CDR1 MNHNS, CDR2 SASEGT. CDR3 size: 16 residues. The TCR originated in a young man in good health. The chain has TRBV6-1 and TRBJ1-4, with 10 bases fitting TRBD1. Input material: naive CD4+ T cells sorted from blood. As to subset: CD45RA+ positively selected. The CDR3 is CASSARQGALREKLFF. CDR3 DNA: TGTGCCAGCAGTGCCCGACAGGGGGCCCTCCGAGAAAAACTGTTTTTT.